This T cell receptor (beta chain) comes out of a study of blood T cell repertoires in COVID-19. TCRdb keeps only in-frame clones here, not all; method: immunoSEQ multiplex PCR. The table records tens of thousands of clones, around 88% of them present only once. Germline V lookup: CDR1 MNHEY, CDR2 SVGAGI. This CDR3 spans 14 amino acids. The specimen was peripheral blood. The gene calls are TRBV6-5 and TRBJ1-6; tentatively, D is TRBD1 (5 bases). This clonotype was obtained from a woman aged 70-85 years with acute or convalescent COVID-19. The CDR3 DNA sequence: TGTGCTAGTAAAAGCGGGACTACCAGCCTCACCCTCCACTTT. Translation: CASKSGTTSLTLHF.